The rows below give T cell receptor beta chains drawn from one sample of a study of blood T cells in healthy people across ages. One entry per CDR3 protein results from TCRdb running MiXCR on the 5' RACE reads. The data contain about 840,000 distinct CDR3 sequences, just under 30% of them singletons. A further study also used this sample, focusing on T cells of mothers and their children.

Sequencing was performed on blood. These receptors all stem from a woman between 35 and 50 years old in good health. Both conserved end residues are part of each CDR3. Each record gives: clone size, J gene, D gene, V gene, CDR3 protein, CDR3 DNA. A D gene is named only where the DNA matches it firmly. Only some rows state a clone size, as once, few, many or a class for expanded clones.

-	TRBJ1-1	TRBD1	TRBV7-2	CASSPQGGVTEAFF	TGTGCCAGCAGCCCTCAGGGGGGGGTGACTGAAGCTTTCTTT
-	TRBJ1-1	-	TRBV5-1	CASSSSGGETEAFF	TGCGCCAGCAGCTCCTCGGGGGGGGAGACTGAAGCTTTCTTT
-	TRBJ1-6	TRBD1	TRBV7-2	CASSRTGGRYNSPRHF	TGTGCCAGCAGCAGGACAGGGGGCCGGTATAATTCACCCCGCCACTTT
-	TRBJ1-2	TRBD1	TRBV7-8	CASSLYRQGGDYGYTF	TGTGCCAGCAGCTTATACAGACAGGGCGGTGACTATGGCTACACCTTC
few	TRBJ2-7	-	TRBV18	CASSSGSGLGSYEQYF	TGTGCCAGCTCAAGCGGATCCGGATTGGGCTCTTACGAGCAGTACTTC
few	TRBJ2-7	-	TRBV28	CASGWNEQYF	TGTGCCTCCGGGTGGAACGAGCAGTACTTC
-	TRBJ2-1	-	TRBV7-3	CASSLRSRGIDEQFF	TGTGCCAGCAGCTTAAGGAGCAGGGGAATTGATGAGCAGTTCTTC
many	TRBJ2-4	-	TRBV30	CAWSAVGPQYF	TGTGCCTGGAGTGCGGTTGGACCTCAGTACTTC
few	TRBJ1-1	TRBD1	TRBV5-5	CASSLFAGGNAEAFF	TGTGCCAGCAGCTTGTTTGCAGGGGGCAACGCTGAAGCTTTCTTT
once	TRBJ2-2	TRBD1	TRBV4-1	CASSLFRTGRNTGELFF	TGCGCCAGCAGCCTTTTTCGGACAGGGCGAAACACCGGGGAGCTGTTTTTT
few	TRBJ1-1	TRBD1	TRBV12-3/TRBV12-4	CASSFLLTGKNSEAFF	TGTGCCAGCAGTTTCCTTCTGACAGGGAAGAACTCTGAAGCTTTCTTT
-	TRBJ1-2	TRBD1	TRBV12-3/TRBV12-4	CASSPVDRNYGYTF	TGTGCCAGCAGTCCTGTGGACAGGAACTATGGCTACACCTTC
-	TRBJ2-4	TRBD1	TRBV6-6	CASRTGQPKNIQYF	TGTGCCAGCAGGACGGGACAGCCCAAAAACATTCAGTACTTC
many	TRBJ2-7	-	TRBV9	CASSVEWDTSYEQYF	TGTGCCAGCAGCGTAGAATGGGATACCTCCTACGAGCAGTACTTC
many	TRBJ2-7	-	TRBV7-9	CASTGQSFEQYF	TGTGCCAGCACTGGGCAGTCTTTCGAGCAGTACTTC
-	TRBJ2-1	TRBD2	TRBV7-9	CASSLGAGPNNEQFF	TGTGCCAGCAGCTTAGGAGCGGGGCCGAACAATGAGCAGTTCTTC
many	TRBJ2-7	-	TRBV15	CATSRTGEQYF	TGTGCCACCAGCAGAACGGGAGAGCAGTACTTC
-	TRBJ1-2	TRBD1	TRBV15	CATSRGTGQGAGSYTF	TGTGCCACCAGCAGGGGGACGGGACAGGGGGCAGGTAGCTACACCTTC
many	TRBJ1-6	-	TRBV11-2	CASSLGGGHFISPLHF	TGTGCCAGCAGCTTAGGGGGGGGACATTTTATTTCACCCCTCCACTTT
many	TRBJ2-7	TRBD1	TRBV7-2	CASSLGDSVSYEQYF	TGTGCCAGCAGCTTAGGGGACAGCGTCTCCTACGAGCAGTACTTC